Listed below are T cell receptor beta chains from one sample, sequenced in a study of blood T cell repertoires in COVID-19. Clones were read by immunoSEQ multiplex PCR, and TCRdb kept only the in-frame ones, dropping some. Of hundreds of thousands of clones listed, 80% to 90% were seen once; the top ten hold roughly 1.6%. The source material was peripheral blood. The origin of the receptors is a woman aged 40 to 50 who had recovered from COVID-19. Both conserved end residues are part of each CDR3. A D gene is named only where the DNA matches it firmly. Clone size is not always given. Where it is, it says once, few, many or a class for expanded clones.

CDR3 DNA	CDR3 protein	clone size	D gene	V gene	J gene
TGTGCCAGCAGTTTCCTTGACAGGGCCGAGCAGTACTTC	CASSFLDRAEQYF	.	TRBD1	TRBV12-3/TRBV12-4	TRBJ2-7
TGTGCCAGCAGGGGACTAGCGGGGAGGGATGAGCAGTTCTTC	CASRGLAGRDEQFF	.	TRBD2	TRBV7-8	TRBJ2-1
TGTGCCAGCTCACCTTCCCTGGGGACAGGGTTTGGTGATTCACCCCTCCACTTT	CASSPSLGTGFGDSPLHF	.	TRBD1	TRBV18	TRBJ1-6
TGTGCCAGCAGTTTATGGTCTTCGGGCACTGAAGCTTTCTTT	CASSLWSSGTEAFF	.	.	TRBV27	TRBJ1-1
TGTGCCAGCAGCCAATATGGACAGGGAGGAGCAAAACTGTTTTTT	CASSQYGQGGAKLFF	.	TRBD1	TRBV9	TRBJ1-4
TGTGCCAGCAGCTTGTACGTCTTGGGACAGGGAACAGATACGCAGTATTTT	CASSLYVLGQGTDTQYF	few	TRBD1	TRBV5-8	TRBJ2-3
TGTGCCAGCAGCTTATTCGGTGAGACCCAGTACTTC	CASSLFGETQYF	.	.	TRBV11-1	TRBJ2-5
TGTGCCATCATGACATCAGGGGGCTCCTACAATGAGCAGTTCTTC	CAIMTSGGSYNEQFF	.	TRBD1	TRBV10-3	TRBJ2-1
TGCGCCAGCAGCCTCCGGACAGGGCAAGAGACCCAGTACTTC	CASSLRTGQETQYF	few	TRBD1	TRBV5-1	TRBJ2-5
TGCGCCAGCAGCCAGCCTCTTTACCTCTGCGGCACTGAAGCTTTCTTT	CASSQPLYLCGTEAFF	.	.	TRBV4-3	TRBJ1-1
TGTGCCAGCAGTGAACAGGCAGCAACCTATTCCTACGAGCAGTACTTC	CASSEQAATYSYEQYF	.	.	TRBV6-1	TRBJ2-7
TGTGCCAGCAGTCCGACCAGGACAGGGCACTACAATGAGCAGTTCTTC	CASSPTRTGHYNEQFF	.	TRBD1	TRBV27	TRBJ2-1
TGCGCCAGCAGCTTGCGGCCGACAGGGCAGAACTCCTATAATTCACCCCTCCACTTT	CASSLRPTGQNSYNSPLHF	.	TRBD1	TRBV5-1	TRBJ1-6
TGTGCCAGCAGTTACGCGGCCCGCGCTGAAGCTTTCTTT	CASSYAARAEAFF	.	.	TRBV6-5	TRBJ1-1
TGTGCCAGCAGTGAATTAGGGCTAGCGGGGGGGACCGGGGAGCTGTTTTTT	CASSELGLAGGTGELFF	.	TRBD2	TRBV2	TRBJ2-2
TGCGCCAGCAGCCCAACCGGGGCAGGGGCCTACGAGCAGTACTTC	CASSPTGAGAYEQYF	.	.	TRBV4-3	TRBJ2-7
TGTGCCAGTAGTATAGGCGGGAAAATCTACGAGCAGTACTTC	CASSIGGKIYEQYF	.	.	TRBV19	TRBJ2-7
TGTGCCAGCAGTTTAATAGGGGCAGGGGGCCGGGGTGAGGCTGAAGCTTTCTTT	CASSLIGAGGRGEAEAFF	.	TRBD1	TRBV27	TRBJ1-1
TGCGCCAGCAGCGCCCTGGGGGGAGGGGACACAGATACGCAGTATTTT	CASSALGGGDTDTQYF	.	TRBD2	TRBV5-1	TRBJ2-3
TGTGCCAGCAGCCCCGTGACAACAACTAATGAAAAACTGTTTTTT	CASSPVTTTNEKLFF	.	.	TRBV7-2	TRBJ1-4